This entry lists 5 T cell receptor beta chains sequenced from one sample in a study of cytomegalovirus exposure and HLA in healthy donors. Primers for the PCR totalled 60 Vbeta and 13 Jbeta. The assay was immunoSEQ multiplex PCR, and TCRdb's table has in-frame clones only and misses some. The sample contains some 140,000 clones, roughly 77% of which appear only once. The specimen was PBMCs. These receptors were taken from a man aged 25 to 45 in good health.

In nucleotides, the CDR3 is TGTGCCAGCAGTGAAATGGCAGGGGGAGAGACCCAGTACTTC. Its protein product is CASSEMAGGETQYF. The rearrangement links TRBV2 to TRBJ2-5; the match to TRBD1 covers 7 bases. This CDR3 has 14 amino acids. Germline V lookup: CDR1 SNHLY, CDR2 FYNNEI. V lost 2 bases to trimming and J lost 4 bases; unmatched junction nucleotides: 4. The whole variable domain, remainder taken from reference TRBV2 and TRBJ2-5, is EPEVTQTPSHQVTQMGQEVILRCVPISNHLYFYWYRQILGQKVEFLVSFYNNEISEKSEIFDDQFSVERPDGSNFTLKIRSTKLEDSAMYFCASSEMAGGETQYFGPGTRLLVL.

The chain employs TRBV5-1 and TRBJ2-1, with D possibly TRBD2 on 5 matching bases. V was cut by 4 bases and J by 0 bases, with 17 bases left in between. The germline V gene has CDR1 SGHRS and CDR2 YFSETQ. The CDR3 length is 17 residues. CDR3 DNA: TGCGCCAGCAGCCCCGGAACTAGTTCGACCTCCTACAATGAGCAGTTCTTC. This translates into CASSPGTSSTSYNEQFF. Full variable domain (outside the CDR3, taken from reference TRBV5-1 and TRBJ2-1): KAGVTQTPRYLIKTRGQQVTLSCSPISGHRSVSWYQQTPGQGLQFLFEYFSETQRNKGNFPGRFSGRQFSNSRSEMNVSTLELGDSALYLCASSPGTSSTSYNEQFFGPGTRLTVL.

The chain's CDR3 is CASSGRRNTIYF. CDR3 DNA sequence: TGTGCCAGCAGTGGGCGGAGAAACACCATATATTTT. This chain uses TRBV6-4 with TRBJ1-3; D not resolved. Germline CDR1 is MRHNA and CDR2 is SNTAGT. The CDR3 has 12 residues. The V and J ends lost 4 bases and 5 bases respectively, with 6 bases between them.

J is TRBJ2-7 and V is TRBV27; D possibly corresponds to TRBD2 (6 bases). CDR3 length equals 15 residues. The germline V and J ends were trimmed by 0 bases and 11 bases, with 20 bases remaining between them. From germline, CDR1 is MNHEY and CDR2 SMNVEV (reference sequence). The DNA of the CDR3 is TGTGCCAGCAGTTTATCTGGCGGGACTCCAAATTTGAAGTACTTC. Encoded protein: CASSLSGGTPNLKYF.

The chain links TRBV29-1 to TRBJ2-3, with 12 bases identical to TRBD2. V trimming: 6 bases; J trimming: 3 bases; junction bases outside the gene matches: 7. In germline, CDR1 is SQVTM, CDR2 ANQGSEA. The CDR3 consists of 15 residues. Written as DNA, the CDR3 is TGCAGCGTCGCGACTAGCGGGAGTGGGACAGATACGCAGTATTTT. Translated, it gives CSVATSGSGTDTQYF.